A selection of T cell receptor beta chains follows, all from one sample in a study of shared clonotypes between healthy human individuals. The assay was immunoSEQ multiplex PCR, and TCRdb's table has in-frame clones only and misses some. The table records roughly 1 million clones, about 76% of them present only once. Sequenced material: memory CD4+ T cells sorted from blood. The receptors shown here come from a man between 18 and 29 years old in good health. Each CDR3 is given with its conserved first and last residue. The order of the fields is D gene, clone size, V gene, J gene, CDR3 protein, CDR3 DNA. D genes are given only for firm matches. The size entry is marked missing in some rows and otherwise reads once, few, many or a size class.

>TRBD1|-|TRBV6-1|TRBJ1-1
CASSVQGTEAFF
TGTGCCAGCAGTGTACAGGGGACTGAAGCTTTCTTT
>TRBD1|-|TRBV7-9|TRBJ1-2
CASSFGDRGPQGYTF
TGTGCCAGCAGCTTCGGGGACAGGGGGCCCCAAGGCTACACCTTC
>-|many|TRBV2|TRBJ1-1
CASIGMNTEAFF
TGTGCCAGCATAGGGATGAACACTGAAGCTTTCTTT
>TRBD1|-|TRBV6-4|TRBJ2-7
CASSLKTGLEQYF
TGTGCCAGCAGCTTAAAGACAGGGCTCGAGCAGTACTTC
>-|-|TRBV7-9|TRBJ2-7
CASSLGAYEQYF
TGTGCCAGCAGCCTTGGCGCCTACGAGCAGTACTTC
>TRBD1|-|TRBV7-9|TRBJ1-6
CASSRQGAGSSPLHF
TGTGCCAGCAGCCGACAGGGGGCAGGGAGTTCACCCCTCCACTTT
>-|-|TRBV29-1|TRBJ2-5
CSVGLPLGETQYF
TGCAGCGTTGGATTACCGCTGGGGGAGACCCAGTACTTC
>-|-|TRBV18|TRBJ2-5
CASSGTFQETQYF
TGTGCCAGCTCAGGGACTTTCCAAGAGACCCAGTACTTC
>TRBD1|-|TRBV5-4|TRBJ1-2
CASSMGTGEVYGYTF
TGTGCCAGCAGCATGGGGACAGGGGAAGTCTATGGCTACACCTTC
>TRBD2|-|TRBV5-8|TRBJ2-3
CASSGGTSGLGLTDTQYF
TGTGCCAGCAGCGGCGGGACTTCGGGACTAGGATTAACAGATACGCAGTATTTT
>TRBD1|-|TRBV25-1|TRBJ2-3
CASSEGPGTGPSTDTQYF
TGTGCCAGCAGTGAAGGCCCCGGGACAGGGCCTAGCACAGATACGCAGTATTTT
>TRBD1|few|TRBV30|TRBJ1-1
CAWSSTGTPEAFF
TGTGCCTGGAGTTCGACAGGGACCCCTGAAGCTTTCTTT
>TRBD2|few|TRBV30|TRBJ2-5
CAWSVRGSSRETQYF
TGTGCCTGGAGTGTACGCGGGAGTTCGAGAGAGACCCAGTACTTC
>-|few|TRBV28|TRBJ1-2
CASSPPGTRKSYTF
TGTGCCAGCAGTCCCCCTGGGACACGGAAGAGCTACACCTTC
>TRBD2|-|TRBV5-1|TRBJ2-2
CASSVIAGGANTGELFF
TGCGCCAGCAGCGTGATAGCGGGGGGCGCGAACACCGGGGAGCTGTTTTTT
>-|few|TRBV15|TRBJ1-1
CATSRSPNTEAFF
TGTGCCACCAGCAGATCCCCCAACACTGAAGCTTTCTTT
>TRBD1|-|TRBV28|TRBJ2-7
CASSQGAGIGYEQYF
TGTGCCAGCAGTCAGGGGGCTGGAATAGGGTACGAGCAGTACTTC
>TRBD1|-|TRBV28|TRBJ1-4
CASSSTGGAGEKLFF
TGTGCCAGCAGCAGTACAGGGGGCGCCGGTGAAAAACTGTTTTTT
>-|few|TRBV5-8|TRBJ2-7
CASSSPWAGSYEQYF
TGTGCCAGCAGCTCCCCGTGGGCAGGCTCCTACGAGCAGTACTTC
>-|-|TRBV6-1|TRBJ2-1
CASSRGRQNEQFF
TGTGCCAGCAGTAGAGGGAGGCAAAATGAGCAGTTCTTC
>-|-|TRBV4-3|TRBJ2-4
CASSSMGAKNIQYF
TGCGCCAGCAGCTCGATGGGGGCCAAAAACATTCAGTACTTC
>TRBD2|-|TRBV19|TRBJ2-2
CASSIVAGGNTGELFF
TGTGCCAGTAGTATAGTAGCGGGAGGAAACACCGGGGAGCTGTTTTTT
>-|few|TRBV10-3|TRBJ1-2
CAIRDSHLGPNYGYTF
TGTGCCATCAGGGACAGCCACCTTGGTCCTAACTATGGCTACACCTTC
>TRBD1|once|TRBV10-3|TRBJ1-2
CAISGTEDGYTF
TGTGCCATCAGCGGGACAGAGGATGGCTACACCTTC
>TRBD2|-|TRBV4-2|TRBJ2-1
CASTPGRAGGNNEQFF
TGTGCCAGCACCCCGGGGCGAGCGGGGGGAAACAATGAGCAGTTCTTC
>TRBD1|-|TRBV19|TRBJ2-7
CASSRSGTGPGEQYF
TGTGCCAGTAGTCGATCTGGGACAGGGCCGGGCGAGCAGTACTTC
>-|-|TRBV19|TRBJ1-5
CASNQRGPQHF
TGTGCCAGTAATCAGCGGGGCCCCCAGCATTTT
>TRBD2|-|TRBV10-3|TRBJ2-1
CAISIGLAGGDEQFF
TGTGCCATCAGTATAGGACTAGCGGGAGGGGATGAGCAGTTCTTC
>-|-|TRBV5-1|TRBJ2-6
CASSFSPGANVLTF
TGCGCCAGCAGCTTTTCACCTGGGGCCAACGTCCTGACTTTC
>TRBD1|once|TRBV30|TRBJ1-3
CAWGTGLGNTIYF
TGTGCCTGGGGGACAGGGCTAGGAAACACCATATATTTT
>TRBD1|-|TRBV28|TRBJ2-7
CASSQQGTGWREQYF
TGTGCCAGCAGCCAGCAAGGGACAGGGTGGAGGGAGCAGTACTTC
>-|-|TRBV2|TRBJ1-2
CASTAKYGYTF
TGTGCCAGCACTGCCAAGTATGGCTACACCTTC
>-|-|TRBV6-1|TRBJ2-2
CASRIANTGELFF
TGTGCCAGCAGGATCGCGAACACCGGGGAGCTGTTTTTT
>-|few|TRBV10-2|TRBJ2-4
CASGSGLAKNIQYF
TGCGCCAGCGGGTCGGGATTAGCCAAAAACATTCAGTACTTC
>TRBD2|-|TRBV4-1|TRBJ2-1
CASSLNSGTYNEQFF
TGCGCCAGCAGCCTTAATAGCGGGACCTACAATGAGCAGTTCTTC
>-|-|TRBV11-1|TRBJ2-5
CASSRGPQETQYF
TGTGCCAGCAGCCGCGGGCCCCAAGAGACCCAGTACTTC
>-|few|TRBV5-1|TRBJ2-1
CARGNEQFF
TGCGCCAGGGGGAATGAGCAGTTCTTC
>TRBD1|-|TRBV29-1|TRBJ2-7
CSAISAGQGVKPYEQYF
TGCAGCGCCATCAGTGCGGGACAGGGGGTAAAGCCCTACGAGCAGTACTTC
>-|few|TRBV6-6|TRBJ1-1
CASSYSPGDTEAFF
TGTGCCAGCAGTTACTCACCAGGGGACACTGAAGCTTTCTTT
>TRBD2|-|TRBV4-3|TRBJ2-6
CASSQLAGDSGANVLTF
TGCGCCAGCAGCCAACTAGCGGGGGACTCTGGGGCCAACGTCCTGACTTTC
>-|-|TRBV2|TRBJ1-6
CASKDDYNSPLHF
TGTGCCAGCAAGGACGACTATAATTCACCCCTCCACTTT
>TRBD1|-|TRBV5-6|TRBJ1-1
CASSRTGGGTEAFF
TGTGCCAGCAGCCGGACAGGGGGTGGAACTGAAGCTTTCTTT
>-|-|TRBV6-5|TRBJ2-1
CASSYGQRNEQFF
TGTGCCAGCAGTTACGGACAGCGCAATGAGCAGTTCTTC
>TRBD2|-|TRBV7-8|TRBJ2-1
CASSPRTSGRPPNEQFF
TGTGCCAGCAGCCCTCGGACTAGCGGGAGGCCCCCCAATGAGCAGTTCTTC
>TRBD2|-|TRBV28|TRBJ2-1
CASSRHQGRGGLNEQFF
TGTGCCAGCAGTCGTCATCAAGGGCGGGGGGGCCTAAATGAGCAGTTCTTC
>TRBD2|-|TRBV7-9|TRBJ2-2
CASSLARPSGSLGELFF
TGTGCCAGCAGCTTAGCGCGACCTAGCGGGAGCCTCGGGGAGCTGTTTTTT
>-|-|TRBV6-6|TRBJ1-5
CASRQDSNQPQHF
TGTGCCAGCAGACAAGACAGCAATCAGCCCCAGCATTTT
>-|-|TRBV7-2|TRBJ2-3
CASSPFQGRGLTDTQYF
TGTGCCAGCAGCCCGTTTCAGGGGAGGGGTCTCACAGATACGCAGTATTTT
>-|-|TRBV30|TRBJ1-2
CAWSVRTGAPLYGYTF
TGTGCCTGGAGTGTTCGGACGGGGGCTCCGCTTTATGGCTACACCTTC
>TRBD1|-|TRBV11-3|TRBJ2-1
CASSLGQAGGNEQFF
TGTGCCAGCAGCTTGGGGCAGGCAGGGGGCAATGAGCAGTTCTTC
>TRBD1|few|TRBV9|TRBJ1-1
CASSETGLDTEAFF
TGTGCCAGCAGCGAGACAGGGCTCGACACTGAAGCTTTCTTT
>-|-|TRBV2|TRBJ2-5
CASSEANTAQETQYF
TGTGCCAGCAGTGAAGCGAACACGGCCCAAGAGACCCAGTACTTC
>TRBD1|once|TRBV5-1|TRBJ1-4
CASSPGQSGEKLFF
TGCGCCAGCAGCCCGGGACAGTCGGGAGAAAAACTGTTTTTT
>TRBD2|-|TRBV5-4|TRBJ2-2
CASSRTSGGNTGELFF
TGTGCCAGCAGCAGAACTAGCGGGGGGAACACCGGGGAGCTGTTTTTT
>TRBD1|-|TRBV6-5|TRBJ2-2
CASTWTGYTGELFF
TGTGCCAGCACCTGGACAGGGTACACCGGGGAGCTGTTTTTT
>-|-|TRBV4-1|TRBJ2-2
CASSQDPLDPGELFF
TGCGCCAGCAGCCAAGATCCCCTAGACCCCGGGGAGCTGTTTTTT